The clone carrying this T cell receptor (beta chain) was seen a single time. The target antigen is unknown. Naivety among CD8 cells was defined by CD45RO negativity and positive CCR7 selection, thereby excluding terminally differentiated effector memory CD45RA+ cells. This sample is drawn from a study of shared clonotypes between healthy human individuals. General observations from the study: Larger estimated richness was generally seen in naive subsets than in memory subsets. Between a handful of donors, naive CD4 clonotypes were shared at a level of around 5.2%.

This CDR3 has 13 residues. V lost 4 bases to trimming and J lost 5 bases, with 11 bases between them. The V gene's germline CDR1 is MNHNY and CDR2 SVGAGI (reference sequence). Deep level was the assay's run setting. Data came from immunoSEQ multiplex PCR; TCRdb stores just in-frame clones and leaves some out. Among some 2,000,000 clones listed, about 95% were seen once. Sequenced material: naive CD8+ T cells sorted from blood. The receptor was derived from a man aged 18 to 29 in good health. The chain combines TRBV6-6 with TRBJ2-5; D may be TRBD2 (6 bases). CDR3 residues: CASSLTSWETQYF. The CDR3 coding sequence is TGTGCCAGCAGTTTGACTAGTTGGGAGACCCAGTACTTC.